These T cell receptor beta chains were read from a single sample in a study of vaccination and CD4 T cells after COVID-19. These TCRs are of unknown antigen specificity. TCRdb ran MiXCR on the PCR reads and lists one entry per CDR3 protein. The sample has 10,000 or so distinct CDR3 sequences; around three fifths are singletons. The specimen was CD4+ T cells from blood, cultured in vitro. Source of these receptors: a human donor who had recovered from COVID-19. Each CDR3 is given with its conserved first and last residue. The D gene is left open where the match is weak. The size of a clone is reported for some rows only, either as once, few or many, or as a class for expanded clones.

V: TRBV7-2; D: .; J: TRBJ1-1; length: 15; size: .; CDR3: CASSWGGGANTEAFF; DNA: TGTGCCAGCAGCTGGGGCGGGGGAGCGAACACTGAAGCTTTCTTT
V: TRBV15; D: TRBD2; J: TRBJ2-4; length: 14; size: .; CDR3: CATSWSGGKNIQYF; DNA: TGTGCCACCAGCTGGAGCGGGGGCAAAAACATTCAGTACTTC
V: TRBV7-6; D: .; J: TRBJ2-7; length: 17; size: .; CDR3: CASSLGFTGPLGGEQYF; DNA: TGTGCCAGCAGCTTAGGATTTACCGGGCCCCTAGGAGGGGAGCAGTACTTC
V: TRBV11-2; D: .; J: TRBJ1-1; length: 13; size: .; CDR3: CASSSSGGTEAFF; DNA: TGTGCCAGCAGCTCAAGCGGGGGTACTGAAGCTTTCTTT
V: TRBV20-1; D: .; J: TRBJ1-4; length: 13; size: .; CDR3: CSASDGLDEKLFF; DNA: TGCAGTGCTTCTGACGGACTGGACGAAAAACTGTTTTTT
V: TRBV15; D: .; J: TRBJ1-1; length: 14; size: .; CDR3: CATSRDPGTPEAFF; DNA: TGTGCCACCAGCAGAGATCCCGGGACACCTGAAGCTTTCTTT
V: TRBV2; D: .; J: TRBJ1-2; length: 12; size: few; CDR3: CASRADKYGYTF; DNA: TGTGCCAGCAGAGCTGACAAATATGGCTACACCTTC
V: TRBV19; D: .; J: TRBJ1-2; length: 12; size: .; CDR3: CASSIPLGGYTF; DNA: TGTGCCAGTAGTATCCCCCTAGGGGGCTACACCTTC
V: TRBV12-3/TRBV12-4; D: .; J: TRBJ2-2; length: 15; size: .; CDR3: CASSFSVGTTGELFF; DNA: TGTGCCAGCAGTTTTTCGGTTGGAACCACCGGGGAGCTGTTTTTT
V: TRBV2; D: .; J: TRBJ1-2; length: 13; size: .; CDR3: CASSEGTAAGYTF; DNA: TGTGCCAGCAGTGAGGGGACCGCGGCAGGCTACACCTTC
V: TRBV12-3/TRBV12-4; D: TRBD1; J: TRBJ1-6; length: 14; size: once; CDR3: CASWTGSYNSPLHF; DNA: TGTGCCAGCTGGACAGGCTCCTATAATTCACCCCTCCACTTT
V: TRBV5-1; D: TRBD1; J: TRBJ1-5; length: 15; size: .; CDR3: CASSLGQGLGQPQHF; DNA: TGCGCCAGCAGCTTGGGACAGGGGTTGGGTCAGCCCCAGCATTTT
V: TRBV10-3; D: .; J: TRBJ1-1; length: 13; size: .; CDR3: CAIMLSLSTEAFF; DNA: TGTGCCATCATGTTGTCGTTGAGCACTGAAGCTTTCTTT
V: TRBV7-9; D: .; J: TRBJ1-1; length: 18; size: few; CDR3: CASSPTLRPGPLTAEAFF; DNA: TGTGCCAGCAGCCCAACTTTACGGCCCGGGCCTCTTACCGCTGAAGCTTTCTTT
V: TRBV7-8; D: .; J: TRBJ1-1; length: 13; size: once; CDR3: CASSLGGQTEAFF; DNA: TGTGCCAGCAGCTTAGGGGGGCAAACTGAAGCTTTCTTT